This entry lists 21 T cell receptor beta chains sequenced from one sample in a study of spatial heterogeneity in lung cancer. Documented time point: sample taken at primary tumor resection. Tumor, nontumor lung or frozen PBMC supplied whole RNA that was sequenced unsorted. One entry per CDR3 protein results from TCRdb running MiXCR on the 5' RACE reads. Here the sample spans some 25,000 distinct CDR3 sequences, roughly 13% being singletons. The sequences come from PBMCs, collected at surgery. These receptors originate from a female donor with early-stage non-small cell lung cancer.

This clonotype was seen many times. The V and J genes are TRBV5-1 and TRBJ2-7; 8 nucleotides line up with TRBD1. Per the germline V gene, CDR1 is SGHRS and CDR2 is YFSETQ. Trimming took 4 bases from V and 4 from J; bases not matched to a gene: 7. CDR3 length: 14 amino acids. The CDR3 spells CASSIGQGEYEQYF. Written as DNA, the CDR3 is TGCGCCAGCAGCATTGGACAGGGAGAATACGAGCAGTACTTC. Complete variable domain (other parts from reference TRBV5-1 and TRBJ2-7): KAGVTQTPRYLIKTRGQQVTLSCSPISGHRSVSWYQQTPGQGLQFLFEYFSETQRNKGNFPGRFSGRQFSNSRSEMNVSTLELGDSALYLCASSIGQGEYEQYFGPGTRLTVT.

This clonotype was counted at least ten times. This sequence joins TRBV5-4 and TRBJ2-3; the D is unclear. The germline gives CDR1 SGHNT, CDR2 YYREEE (reference sequence). The V gene lost 2 bases and the J gene lost 4 bases, with 5 bases spanning the gap. The CDR3 totals 12 residues. CDR3 nucleotide sequence: TGTGCCAGCAGCTTCCTAGCAGATACGCAGTATTTT. Encoded protein: CASSFLADTQYF.

The chain couples TRBV6-2 or TRBV6-3 to TRBJ2-5, with unresolved D. This CDR3 contains 12 residues. CDR1 and CDR2 from the germline V gene are MNHEY and SVGEGT. The V end lost 7 bases, the J end lost 2 bases, and 8 bases lay between the germline ends. The CDR3 DNA is TGTGCCAGCAAAATGGTGCAAGAGACCCAGTACTTC. This sequence encodes CASKMVQETQYF.

V usage is TRBV12-3 or TRBV12-4 and J usage is TRBJ2-5; 8 bases align to TRBD2. CDR3 length: 16 amino acids. Trimming at V came to 5 bases and at J to 5 bases, leaving 13 bases not matched to a gene. This CDR3 reads CASSPVIGLAVETQYF. DNA of the CDR3: TGTGCCAGCAGTCCTGTCATAGGACTAGCAGTCGAGACCCAGTACTTC.

At least ten counts were recorded for this clonotype. This chain links TRBV7-9 with TRBJ1-4; D unresolved. Trimming stripped 1 base from V and 3 bases from J, with 9 bases between. Germline V gene lookup returns CDR1 SEHNR and CDR2 FQNEAQ (reference sequence). CDR3 length: 15 residues. The CDR3 nucleotides read TGTGCCAGCAGCTTAGAGCACGGCTCTAATGAAAAACTGTTTTTT. As protein: CASSLEHGSNEKLFF.

The CDR3 nucleotides are TGCAGTGCCCCCCGAACTGACACCGGGGAGCTGTTTTTT. This gives the protein CSAPRTDTGELFF. The rearrangement links TRBV20-1 to TRBJ2-2, with unresolved D. In germline, CDR1 is DFQATT, CDR2 SNEGSKA (reference sequence). The CDR3 is 13 residues long. V was trimmed by 6 bases and J by 3 bases, leaving 11 bases between them.

The chain is built from TRBV5-6 and TRBJ2-2; D is undetermined. The germline V and J ends were trimmed by 2 bases and 5 bases, with 16 bases remaining between them. This CDR3 contains 16 residues. Germline lookup yields CDR1 SGHDT and CDR2 YYEEEE. The CDR3 bases are TGTGCCAGCAGCTTTCGACCCTACGGTGAAACCGGGGAGCTGTTTTTT. It translates to CASSFRPYGETGELFF.

The table lists this clonotype with many counts. The genes are TRBV6-2 or TRBV6-3 and TRBJ2-1; 9 bases line up with TRBD2. CDR1 MNHEY and CDR2 SVGEGT come from the germline V gene. The CDR3 spans 15 residues. Trimming cost V 3 bases and J 4 bases; bases outside gene matches: 4. The CDR3 sequence is CASSYKTSGYNEQFF. The CDR3 DNA sequence: TGTGCCAGCAGTTATAAGACTAGCGGTTACAATGAGCAGTTCTTC.

The gene calls are TRBV27 and TRBJ1-1; a weak D match, TRBD1 (6 bases). V was clipped by 4 bases and J by 3 bases, with 15 bases between them. The CDR3 sequence is 15 residues long. Germline CDR1 and CDR2: MNHEY and SMNVEV (reference sequence). Written as DNA, the CDR3 is TGTGCCAGCAGTTGGGGGGGCGGCGGATACACTGAAGCTTTCTTT. This sequence encodes CASSWGGGGYTEAFF.

This clonotype was seen many times. The chain joins TRBV20-1 to TRBJ2-5; D is ambiguous. V dropped 1 base and J dropped 4 bases, with 7 bases sitting between them. The germline V gene encodes CDR1 DFQATT and CDR2 SNEGSKA (reference sequence). The CDR3 has 12 residues. CDR3 sequence (DNA): TGCAGTGCTAGAGTCTGGGGAGAGACCCAGTACTTC. This gives the protein CSARVWGETQYF.

Ten or more counts support this clonotype. J is TRBJ2-1 and V is TRBV5-1; 7 bases match TRBD1. V was clipped by 0 bases and J by 6 bases; unmatched bases: 6. From germline, CDR1 is SGHRS and CDR2 YFSETQ. The length of the CDR3 is 15 residues. The chain's CDR3 is CASSLDPGQTNEQFF. The CDR3 DNA reads as TGCGCCAGCAGCTTGGATCCGGGACAGACCAATGAGCAGTTCTTC.

This clonotype appeared many times. The chain uses TRBV5-1 and TRBJ2-2, with 7 bases identical to TRBD1. This CDR3 region has 15 residues. J gave up 3 bases and V 2 bases, and 4 bases lay outside the gene matches. Per germline, CDR1 SGHRS and CDR2 YFSETQ. In DNA form, the CDR3 reads TGCGCCAGCAGCTTAGACAGGGCGGACACCGGGGAGCTGTTTTTT. It specifies CASSLDRADTGELFF.

This clonotype was detected ten times or more. The DNA for the CDR3 is TGTGCCAGCAGCCCCGGGACTACTAGCACAGATACGCAGTATTTT. Translated: CASSPGTTSTDTQYF. The J gene is TRBJ2-3, the V gene TRBV7-2; 7 nucleotides agree with TRBD2. CDR3 length: 15 amino acids. V trimming: 5 bases; J trimming: 0 bases; junction bases outside the gene matches: 5. The V gene's germline CDR1 is SGHTA and CDR2 FQGNSA.

The V call is TRBV11-2, the J call TRBJ2-5; no clear D gene. The CDR3 covers 14 residues. Trimming took off 3 bases at V and 4 bases at J, with 12 bases between the two ends. Per germline, CDR1 SGHAT and CDR2 FQNNGV. CDR3 coding DNA: TGTGCCAGCAGCTTCCCCAGCCCGGGAGAGACCCAGTACTTC. Translating gives CASSFPSPGETQYF.

The DNA of the CDR3 is TGTGCCAGCACAGTCCTAGCCGACACCGGGGAGCTGTTTTTT. Its protein product is CASTVLADTGELFF. This chain uses TRBV5-4 with TRBJ2-2, with D possibly TRBD2 on 5 matching bases. This CDR3 is built from 14 residues. V shed 6 bases and J shed 3 bases, with 12 bases lying between them. In germline, CDR1 is SGHNT, CDR2 YYREEE (reference sequence).

For this clonotype: This may be a read error: a much more frequent sequence differs by one nucleotide. This sequence joins TRBV19 and TRBJ2-1; 7 positions match TRBD2. Germline V gives CDR1 LNHDA, CDR2 SQIVND (reference sequence). V gave up 3 bases and J gave up 5 bases; unmatched junction bases: 7. This CDR3 contains 15 residues. The CDR3 DNA reads TGTGCCAGTAGTATCAGGCGGGGGAGGAACAATGAGCAGTTCTTC. Its translation is CASSIRRGRNNEQFF. The full variable domain, completed using reference TRBV19 and TRBJ2-1, is DGGITQSPKYLFRKEGQNVTLSCEQNLNHDAMYWYRQDPGQGLRLIYYSQIVNDFQKGDIAEGYSVSREKKESFPLTVTSAQKNPTAFYLCASSIRRGRNNEQFFGPGTRLTVL.

This clonotype has only a few counts. This chain joins TRBV12-3 or TRBV12-4 and TRBJ2-2; D is possibly TRBD1 (5 bases). The CDR3 has 12 residues. V lost 3 bases to trimming and J lost 10 bases, with 9 bases between them. CDR3 coding DNA: TGTGCCAGCAGTTTGCAGGGTTTGGAGCTGTTTTTT. Translated: CASSLQGLELFF.

This clonotype was recorded at least ten times. V and J are TRBV9 and TRBJ2-5; 7 bases align to TRBD1. Per the germline V gene, CDR1 is SGDLS and CDR2 is YYNGEE. This CDR3 spans 15 amino acids. V lost 3 bases, J lost 5 bases, and 10 bases stayed unmatched. CDR3 protein: CASSEWDRARETQYF. In DNA form, the CDR3 reads TGTGCCAGCAGCGAGTGGGACAGAGCTCGGGAGACCCAGTACTTC.

This clonotype has at least ten counts. The rearrangement joins TRBV29-1 to TRBJ1-3; D gene uncertain. From germline, CDR1 is SQVTM and CDR2 ANQGSEA. CDR3 length: 11 residues. V was cut by 4 bases and J by 4 bases, with 5 bases left in between. CDR3 residues: CSVGSGNTIYF. Written as DNA, the CDR3 is TGCAGCGTTGGCAGCGGAAACACCATATATTTT. Filled out from reference TRBV29-1 and TRBJ1-3, the complete variable domain reads SAVISQKPSRDICQRGTSLTIQCQVDSQVTMMFWYRQQPGQSLTLIATANQGSEATYESGFVIDKFPISRPNLTFSTLTVSNMSPEDSSIYLCSVGSGNTIYFGEGSWLTVV.

CDR3 DNA sequence: TGTGCCTGGAGTCTGGGTCTAGCGGGAGAGACCCAGTACTTC. Its translation: CAWSLGLAGETQYF. The gene calls are TRBV30 and TRBJ2-5, with 8 bases matching TRBD2. Losses at the gene ends were 2 bases for V and 4 bases for J; bases not matched to a gene: 6. The CDR3 covers 14 residues. The germline gives CDR1 GTSNPN, CDR2 SVGIG (reference sequence).

V gene TRBV27 combines with J gene TRBJ1-1; 7 bases are a match to TRBD1. Germline assignment: CDR1 MNHEY and CDR2 SMNVEV (reference sequence). The V gene end was trimmed by 0 bases and the J gene end by 7 bases; junction bases not matched to a gene: 5. The CDR3 consists of 14 residues. The CDR3 nucleotides are TGTGCCAGCAGTTTATCGACAACAGGGGATGAAGCTTTCTTT. This gives the protein CASSLSTTGDEAFF.